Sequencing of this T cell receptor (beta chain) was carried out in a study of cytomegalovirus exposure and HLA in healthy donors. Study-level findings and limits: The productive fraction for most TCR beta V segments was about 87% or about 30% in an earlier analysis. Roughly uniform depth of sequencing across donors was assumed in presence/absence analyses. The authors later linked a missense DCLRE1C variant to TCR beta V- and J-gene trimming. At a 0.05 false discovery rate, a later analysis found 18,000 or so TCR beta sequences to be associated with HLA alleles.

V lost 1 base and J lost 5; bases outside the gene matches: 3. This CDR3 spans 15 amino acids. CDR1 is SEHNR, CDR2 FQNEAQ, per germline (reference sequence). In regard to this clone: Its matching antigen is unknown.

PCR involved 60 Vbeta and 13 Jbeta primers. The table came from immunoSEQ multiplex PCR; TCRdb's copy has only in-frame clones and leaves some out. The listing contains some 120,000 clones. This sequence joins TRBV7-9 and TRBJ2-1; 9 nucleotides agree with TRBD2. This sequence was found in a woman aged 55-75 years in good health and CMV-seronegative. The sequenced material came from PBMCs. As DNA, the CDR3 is TGTGCCAGCAGCTTAGTTGCGGGGGGGGACAATGAGCAGTTCTTC. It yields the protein CASSLVAGGDNEQFF.